This TCR beta chain was profiled in a study of blood T cell repertoires in COVID-19. Sequencing used immunoSEQ multiplex PCR; TCRdb keeps in-frame clones, though not all of them. Found here are under 70,000 clones, roughly 80% of them singletons; the top ten hold 18%. This CDR3 region has 13 residues. The germline V gene has CDR1 SEHNR and CDR2 FQNEAQ (reference sequence). V shed 3 bases and J shed 4 bases, with 9 bases lying between them. This chain links TRBV7-9 with TRBJ1-1; D possibly corresponds to TRBD1 (5 bases). Specimen: peripheral blood. This clonotype was sampled from a man aged 55 to 70 with acute or convalescent COVID-19. CDR3 bases: TGTGCCAGCAGCTTTCAGGGAGGCACTGAAGCTTTCTTT. This encodes CASSFQGGTEAFF.